This TCR beta chain stems from a study of shared clonotypes between healthy human individuals. Study-wide context: Per donor, three plates held CD4 naive cells, three held CD4 memory, two held CD8 naive and one held CD8 memory.

Comments on this clone: Its antigen remains unidentified.

At a deep level, the assay was run. Investigators spread the genomic DNA of each subset evenly over several immunoSEQ plates. The data were produced by immunoSEQ multiplex PCR, yet TCRdb's version contains in-frame clones alone and is incomplete. The data contain roughly 640,000 clones, around 72% of them singletons. This CDR3 is 13 amino acids long. V lost 9 bases, J lost 4 bases, and 15 bases lay in between. CDR1 is LNHDA, CDR2 SQIVND, per germline (reference sequence). Study findings and constraints: Naive CD4 clonotypes overlapped across a few donors at roughly 5.1%.

Material for sequencing was memory CD4+ T cells sorted from blood. Subset described: CD45RA-negative fraction. The receptor comes from a woman aged 25 to 39 in good health. The chain has TRBV19 and TRBJ1-2, with TRBD1 as a possible D gene (5 bases). CDR3: CASGTGVGYGYTF. CDR3 coding DNA: TGTGCCAGCGGCACGGGGGTCGGCTATGGCTACACCTTC.